Each of the 27 T cell receptor beta chains below was sequenced from the same sample in a study of T cells in women clearing cervical HPV infection. Profiling relied on immunoSEQ multiplex PCR, and the TCRdb table lists in-frame clones only, not all of them. The sample totals about 32,000 clones. Sequencing was done on a sample of blood buffy coat. These TCRs come from a woman aged 18 to 75 with a cervical HPV16 infection that either progressed to CIN3+ or cleared (not recorded which).

With regard to this clone: The read comes to an end 3 residues before the CDR3 does, leaving the germline J gene to fill in the end. The chain carries TRBV14 and TRBJ2-3, with D perhaps matching TRBD1 (7 bases). In germline, CDR1 is SGHDN, CDR2 FVKESK. The CDR3 covers 13 residues. The CDR3 here is CASSQVRGRTQYF. CDR3 DNA, as far as it was read: TGTGCCAGCAGCCAAGTCAGGGGGAGGACG.

The CDR3: CSARLPSGGRDTQYF. The DNA read from the CDR3 is TGCAGTGCTAGACTCCCTAGCGGGGGGAGAGATACG. The V gene is TRBV20-1, the J gene TRBJ2-3, with TRBD2 matching over 11 bases. Sequencing ends 3 residues short of the CDR3 end; the germline J gene provides the rest. V dropped 2 bases and J dropped 5; count of bases not matched to a gene: 6. The CDR3 totals 15 residues. Per germline, CDR1 DFQATT and CDR2 SNEGSKA (reference sequence).

About this clone itself: The observed sequence ends 3 residues before the CDR3 terminus, with the missing tail filled in from the germline J gene. This chain joins TRBV29-1 and TRBJ2-3, with TRBD2 matching 14 bases. The V and J ends lost 5 bases and 2 bases, in that order; junction bases with no gene match: 3. Germline V gene data show CDR1 as SQVTM and CDR2 as ANQGSEA. This CDR3 comprises 15 residues. This CDR3 is CSVRTSGGTTDTQYF. The CDR3 DNA, read in part, is TGCAGCGTTCGGACTAGCGGGGGGACCACAGATACG.

Concerning this clone: The CDR3 end is not reached by the read, which stops 3 residues before it; the germline J gene fills it in. The chain combines TRBV20-1 with TRBJ2-1, with 12 bases lining up with TRBD2. CDR3 length equals 16 residues. V lost 5 bases and J lost 3; bases outside the gene matches: 8. Per the germline V gene, CDR1 is DFQATT and CDR2 is SNEGSKA (reference sequence). CDR3 DNA, as far as it was read: TGCAGTGCTCCTCTAGCGGGGGGGTACGACTACAATGAG. As protein: CSAPLAGGYDYNE. The full CDR3 is CSAPLAGGYDYNEQFF.

For this clone: Read data end 3 residues before the CDR3 end; the end is taken from the germline J gene. This chain connects TRBV6-2 or TRBV6-3 to TRBJ2-7; D perhaps matches TRBD1 (5 bases). Germline CDR1 MNHEY, CDR2 SVGEGT. This CDR3 spans 16 amino acids. Deletions cut 0 bases from V and 2 bases from J, with 14 bases between. CDR3 amino acids: CASSYSGLGATYEQYF. The sequenced CDR3 bases are TGTGCCAGCAGTTACTCGGGTCTAGGGGCAACCTACGAG.

In the case of this clone: The read terminates 3 residues before the CDR3 end, so the remaining end is supplied by the germline J gene. The chain carries TRBV4-1 and TRBJ1-6, with D perhaps matching TRBD1 (6 bases). Trimming shortened V by 0 bases and J by 9 bases, and 15 bases separated the two germline ends. CDR3 length: 16 residues. Germline CDR1 and CDR2: MGHRA and YSYEKL. CDR3 bases read: TGCGCCAGCAGCCAAGAGACAGGTTCATGGGGTTCACCC. Translated, it gives CASSQETGSWGSP. The complete CDR3 reads CASSQETGSWGSPLHF.

A remark on this clone: Coverage ceases 3 residues before the CDR3 finishes, and the germline J gene fills in the end. The chain recombines TRBV7-9 with TRBJ2-2, with D uncertain. V lost 7 bases to trimming and J lost 1 base, with 4 bases between them. Germline CDR1 reads SEHNR; CDR2 reads FQNEAQ (reference sequence). CDR3 size: 12 residues. CDR3 region: CASTRNTGELFF. The sequenced part of the CDR3 DNA is TGTGCCAGCACCAGGAACACCGGGGAG.

Note on this clone: Read sequence stops 3 residues before the CDR3 end, and the germline J gene provides the missing end. The V call is TRBV20-1, the J call TRBJ2-7; 10 bases agree with TRBD2. The germline V gene encodes CDR1 DFQATT and CDR2 SNEGSKA (reference sequence). CDR3 length equals 15 residues. The J segment lost 3 bases and the V segment lost 1 base, leaving 6 bases of the junction unmatched. CDR3 bases read: TGCAGTGCTAGAGTAGGACTAGCGGAATTCTACGAG. Its translation is CSARVGLAEFYE. The entire CDR3 sequence reads CSARVGLAEFYEQYF.

With respect to this clone: The read ends 3 residues before the CDR3 terminus; that terminus is restored from the germline J gene. The chain carries TRBV7-2 and TRBJ2-7; no definite D call. Germline V gene sequence: CDR1 SGHTA, CDR2 FQGNSA. V was cut by 2 bases and J by 4 bases, with 12 bases left in between. The CDR3 consists of 14 residues. The DNA read from the CDR3 is TGTGCCAGCAGCTTACAGGTTTTATCTTACGAG. Its translation: CASSLQVLSYE. In full, the CDR3 is CASSLQVLSYEQYF.

Comments on this clone: The read finishes 3 residues shy of the CDR3 end, and the germline J gene is used to complete it. V usage is TRBV27 and J usage is TRBJ1-5; D unclear. Germline loops: CDR1 MNHEY, CDR2 SMNVEV (reference sequence). Trimming shortened V by 3 bases and J by 5 bases, and 8 bases separated the two germline ends. The CDR3 contains 13 residues. The CDR3 DNA, read in part, is TGTGCCAGCAGTTTGCAGGAAGATCAGCCC. It encodes CASSLQEDQP. The whole CDR3 protein is CASSLQEDQPQHF.

To note about this clone: The read stops 3 residues short of the end of the CDR3; the missing end is completed from the germline J gene. The chain uses TRBV20-1 and TRBJ1-5, with 11 nucleotides matching TRBD1. With V trimmed by 2 bases and J by 6 bases, 6 bases remained unmatched. The CDR3 covers 15 residues. Germline lookup yields CDR1 DFQATT and CDR2 SNEGSKA (reference sequence). The covered CDR3 bases are TGCAGTGCTAGACCGGGACAGGGGGAGGTTCAGCCC. Its protein is CSARPGQGEVQP. The whole CDR3 sequence is CSARPGQGEVQPQHF.

Comment on this clone: Coverage ceases 3 residues before the CDR3 finishes, and the germline J gene fills in the end. The rearrangement uses TRBV20-1 and TRBJ1-1; TRBD1 matches at 7 bases. Trimming at V came to 7 bases and at J to 3 bases, leaving 8 bases not matched to a gene. In germline, CDR1 is DFQATT, CDR2 SNEGSKA (reference sequence). The CDR3 spans 13 residues. Incomplete CDR3 DNA: TGCAGTGTCCCAGGGGGAGGGGACACTGAA. Translated: CSVPGGGDTE. The full-length CDR3 reads as CSVPGGGDTEAFF.

With respect to this clone: The read finishes 3 residues shy of the CDR3 end, and the germline J gene is used to complete it. This sequence joins TRBV10-3 and TRBJ2-3; 12 nucleotides agree with TRBD2. Germline CDR1 reads ENHRY; CDR2 reads SYGVKD. This CDR3 comprises 14 residues. Trimming at V came to 7 bases and at J to 2 bases, leaving 1 base not matched to a gene. The CDR3 DNA, read in part, is TGTGCCATCACTAGCGGGGGGGCCACAGATACG. This encodes CAITSGGATDT. The full CDR3 reads CAITSGGATDTQYF.

On this clone: The read ends 3 residues before the CDR3 terminus; that terminus is restored from the germline J gene. The chain carries TRBV5-1 and TRBJ2-7; 12 bases fit TRBD1. This CDR3 is 18 amino acids long. The germline V gene has CDR1 SGHRS and CDR2 YFSETQ. Trimming removed 5 bases from V and 0 bases from J; junction bases left unmatched: 12. CDR3 amino acids: CASREGTGGRPSSYEQYF. The CDR3 DNA, read in part, is TGCGCCAGCAGGGAAGGGACAGGGGGCCGACCCAGCTCCTACGAG.

The CDR3 loop reads CASSLQGSNQPQHF. The DNA read from the CDR3 is TGTGCCAGTAGTCTACAGGGTAGCAATCAGCCC. The chain is built from TRBV19 and TRBJ1-5; tentatively, D is TRBD1 (6 bases). The read ends 3 residues before the CDR3 terminus; that terminus is restored from the germline J gene. The CDR3 extends over 14 amino acids. Trimming cost V 5 bases and J 0 bases, with 8 bases left between them. Germline CDR1 and CDR2: LNHDA and SQIVND (reference sequence).

Turning to this clone: The read stops 3 residues short of the end of the CDR3; the missing end is completed from the germline J gene. This rearrangement joins TRBV29-1 to TRBJ1-5; D might be TRBD1 (6 bases). This CDR3 region has 14 residues. With 5 bases removed from V and 9 bases from J, the gap between germline ends came to 20 bases. Germline V gene sequence: CDR1 SQVTM, CDR2 ANQGSEA. This chain's CDR3 is CSVSQGVRERPQHF. Incomplete CDR3 DNA: TGCAGCGTTTCACAGGGTGTACGGGAAAGGCCC.

About this clone: The sequenced fragment ends 3 residues before the CDR3 boundary, so the rest is inferred from the germline J gene. The chain recombines TRBV6-1 with TRBJ1-5; D call uncertain. Germline values: CDR1 MNHNS, CDR2 SASEGT. The CDR3 has 16 residues. Trimming took 2 bases from V and 0 from J, leaving 11 bases between them. CDR3 residues: CASSEIAGSSNQPQHF. Incomplete CDR3 DNA: TGTGCCAGCAGTGAAATCGCAGGCTCTAGCAATCAGCCC.

CDR3 bases read: TGTGCCAGCTCCCCCCCAAGCCAGGGCTCCTACGAG. It codes for CASSPPSQGSYE. The CDR3, in full, reads CASSPPSQGSYEQYF. This sequence joins TRBV28 and TRBJ2-7; D possibly corresponds to TRBD1 (5 bases). The read finishes 3 residues shy of the CDR3 end, and the germline J gene is used to complete it. Trimming pared 8 bases from V and 0 bases from J, leaving 17 bases between. Germline V lookup: CDR1 MDHEN, CDR2 SYDVKM. This CDR3 is 15 amino acids long.

As for this clone: Sequencing ends 3 residues short of the CDR3 end; the germline J gene provides the rest. The chain has TRBV2 and TRBJ1-6; 9 bases are a match to TRBD1. Germline values: CDR1 SNHLY, CDR2 FYNNEI. The CDR3 is 14 residues long. V was pared by 7 bases and J by 8 bases, with 6 bases of the junction left unmatched. The sequenced CDR3 bases are TGTGCCAGCATCTTGGACAGGGGAGATTCACCC. This codes for CASILDRGDSP. The entire CDR3 protein is CASILDRGDSPLHF. The full variable domain, in which reference TRBV2 and TRBJ1-6 provide the parts outside the CDR3, is EPEVTQTPSHQVTQMGQEVILRCVPISNHLYFYWYRQILGQKVEFLVSFYNNEISEKSEIFDDQFSVERPDGSNFTLKIRSTKLEDSAMYFCASILDRGDSPLHFGNGTRLTVT.

CDR3 bases read: TGTGCCAGCAGCCCCGAAGGGGGAACAATCTCTGGAAACACC. Its translation: CASSPEGGTISGNT. From start to end, the CDR3 is CASSPEGGTISGNTIYF. V and J are TRBV9 and TRBJ1-3, with TRBD1 as a possible D gene (6 bases). Coverage ceases 3 residues before the CDR3 finishes, and the germline J gene fills in the end. The V end was cut by 4 bases, the J end by 0 bases, with 17 bases between. The CDR3 is made up of 17 amino acids. Germline CDR1 SGDLS, CDR2 YYNGEE.

On this clone itself: The CDR3 is cut off 3 residues early in the read; its end comes from the germline J gene. The chain recombines TRBV5-1 with TRBJ2-3, with D possibly TRBD2 on 6 matching bases. The CDR3 sequence is 14 residues long. Germline loops: CDR1 SGHRS, CDR2 YFSETQ. The germline V and J ends were trimmed by 4 bases and 0 bases, with 9 bases remaining between them. CDR3 region: CASSVGTSTDTQYF. The covered CDR3 bases are TGCGCCAGCAGCGTCGGGACTAGCACAGATACG.

Comment on this clone: The read ends 3 residues early relative to the CDR3; the germline J gene fills the gap. The chain combines TRBV2 with TRBJ2-1, with 15 bases lining up with TRBD2. The CDR3 is 16 amino acids. The V gene end was trimmed by 9 bases and the J gene end by 4 bases; junction bases not matched to a gene: 7. Germline CDR1 is SNHLY and CDR2 is FYNNEI. The CDR3 sequence: CASYLGTSGGYNEQFF. Incomplete CDR3 DNA: TGTGCCAGTTACCTCGGGACTAGCGGGGGGTACAATGAG.

A note on this clone: Sequencing ends 3 residues short of the CDR3 end; the germline J gene provides the rest. The J gene is TRBJ1-1, the V gene TRBV2; 9 bases are a match to TRBD1. CDR1 is SNHLY, CDR2 FYNNEI, per germline. This CDR3 region has 13 residues. Trimming cost V 11 bases and J 5 bases; bases outside gene matches: 9. CDR3 bases read: TGTGCCGTAGCACAGGGGGCAAGTACTGAA. Protein product: CAVAQGASTE. The CDR3 in full is CAVAQGASTEAFF.

Note on this clone: The CDR3 end falls 3 residues outside the read, so it is completed with the germline J gene. This chain connects TRBV20-1 to TRBJ2-5; TRBD1 matches at 10 bases. Trimming removed 5 bases from V and 5 bases from J; junction bases left unmatched: 5. The CDR3 contains 13 residues. Germline assignment: CDR1 DFQATT and CDR2 SNEGSKA (reference sequence). The CDR3 reads CSAPTGGYETQYF. CDR3 DNA, as far as it was read: TGCAGTGCTCCGACAGGGGGCTATGAGACC.

On this clone itself: The read ends 3 residues early relative to the CDR3; the germline J gene fills the gap. The chain joins TRBV30 to TRBJ1-3, with a possible D match to TRBD1 (5 bases). V lost 0 bases and J lost 5, with 11 bases in between. The germline gives CDR1 GTSNPN, CDR2 SVGIG (reference sequence). The CDR3 extends over 14 amino acids. Incomplete CDR3 DNA: TGTGCCTGGAGTGTATCCCAGGGAAGAAACACC. Its protein product is CAWSVSQGRNT. The entire CDR3 protein is CAWSVSQGRNTIYF.

For this clone: Read data end 3 residues before the CDR3 end; the end is taken from the germline J gene. This chain connects TRBV29-1 to TRBJ1-4; D not certain. The CDR3 covers 14 residues. Germline V gene sequence: CDR1 SQVTM, CDR2 ANQGSEA. The V and J ends lost 6 bases and 0 bases respectively, with 11 bases between them. Here the CDR3 reads CSVVGLATNEKLFF. The sequenced CDR3 bases are TGCAGCGTAGTAGGACTTGCAACTAATGAAAAA. The entire variable domain, with the rest obtained from reference TRBV29-1 and TRBJ1-4, is as follows: SAVISQKPSRDICQRGTSLTIQCQVDSQVTMMFWYRQQPGQSLTLIATANQGSEATYESGFVIDKFPISRPNLTFSTLTVSNMSPEDSSIYLCSVVGLATNEKLFFGSGTQLSVL.

With respect to this clone: Sequencing ends 3 residues short of the CDR3 end; the germline J gene provides the rest. The genes are TRBV5-4 and TRBJ2-5; TRBD1 matches 9 bases. The germline gives CDR1 SGHNT, CDR2 YYREEE (reference sequence). The CDR3 is 16 residues long. Trimming took 2 bases from V and 4 from J; bases not matched to a gene: 9. The part of the CDR3 DNA that was read is TGTGCCAGCAGCTTTAACAGGGGGCAATGCGGAGAGACC. Protein sequence: CASSFNRGQCGET. The whole CDR3 protein is CASSFNRGQCGETQYF.